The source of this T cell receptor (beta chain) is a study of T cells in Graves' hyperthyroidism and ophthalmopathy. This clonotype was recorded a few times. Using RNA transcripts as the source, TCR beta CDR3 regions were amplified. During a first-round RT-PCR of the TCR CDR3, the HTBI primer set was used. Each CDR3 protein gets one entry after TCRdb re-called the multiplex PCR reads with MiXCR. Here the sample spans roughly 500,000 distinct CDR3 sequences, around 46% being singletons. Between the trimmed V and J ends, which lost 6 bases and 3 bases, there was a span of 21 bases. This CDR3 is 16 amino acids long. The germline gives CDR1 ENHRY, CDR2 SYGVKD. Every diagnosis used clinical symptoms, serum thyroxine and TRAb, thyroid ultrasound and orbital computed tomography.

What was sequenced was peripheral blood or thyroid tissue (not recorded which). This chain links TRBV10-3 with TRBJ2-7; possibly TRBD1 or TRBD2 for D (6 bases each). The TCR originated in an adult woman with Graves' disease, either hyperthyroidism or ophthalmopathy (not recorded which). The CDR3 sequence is CAISPEGGGYHYEQYF. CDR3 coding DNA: TGTGCCATCAGCCCTGAGGGGGGAGGATATCACTACGAGCAGTACTTC.